A selection of T cell receptor beta chains follows, all from one sample in a study of T cell responses to AZD1222 COVID-19 vaccine. Assay used: immunoSEQ multiplex PCR; TCRdb lists only in-frame clones, some missing. The sample shows under 170,000 clones, around 95% of them seen only once. Sequencing was performed on peripheral blood, taken on day 0 of AZD1222 vaccination. The receptors were gathered from an adult in good health. Both conserved end residues are part of each CDR3. The order of the fields is J gene, V gene, CDR3 protein.

TRBJ1-1 | TRBV27 | CASSGRGEKMNTEAFF
TRBJ1-6 | TRBV27 | CASRLGPGNSPLHF
TRBJ1-5 | TRBV27 | CASKGAGTHQPQHF
TRBJ1-2 | TRBV6-5 | CASSRSSIVGYGYTF
TRBJ2-1 | TRBV9 | CASSVGAKGPHYNEQFF
TRBJ2-1 | TRBV30 | CAWSVLAGSYNEQFF
TRBJ1-1 | TRBV7-2 | CASSLARGAEGNTEAFF
TRBJ2-4 | TRBV5-6 | CASSLFGSSLEFKNIQYF
TRBJ1-2 | TRBV5-1 | CASRLITGTDYGYTF
TRBJ1-1 | TRBV27 | CASRLTHRDAEAFF
TRBJ1-1 | TRBV9 | CASSVGLRGNTEAFF
TRBJ1-1 | TRBV3-1/TRBV3-2 | CASSQRINEAFF
TRBJ2-3 | TRBV10-1 | CASSDDRSTDTQYF
TRBJ2-3 | TRBV10-3 | CAISGTWTSAITQYF
TRBJ1-2 | TRBV5-5 | CASSWAVWTGLIARRDYTF
TRBJ2-1 | TRBV4-3 | CASSQDRLGSSYNEQFF
TRBJ2-5 | TRBV5-6 | CASSRGRLQETQYF
TRBJ2-3 | TRBV28 | CASSLYTDTQYF
TRBJ1-3 | TRBV27 | CASRGTARRGNTIYF
TRBJ2-5 | TRBV10-3 | CAISLLGSQETQYF
TRBJ2-5 | TRBV5-1 | CASSLDGTSGQETQYF
TRBJ1-2 | TRBV28 | CASSFIVGPGYTF
TRBJ1-1 | TRBV18 | CASSPGSGTEAFF
TRBJ2-5 | TRBV7-9 | CASSFTPQETQYF
TRBJ2-3 | TRBV5-8 | CASRRGQGARTDTQYF
TRBJ2-3 | TRBV6-5 | CASGDQSTDTQYF
TRBJ1-4 | TRBV2 | CASRPGRGGEKLFF
TRBJ2-1 | TRBV7-7 | CASSLFGGDNEQFF
TRBJ2-5 | TRBV6-5 | CASSLDRVTQYF
TRBJ2-3 | TRBV7-8 | CASSLNGLAGDGVTQYF
TRBJ2-3 | TRBV7-3 | CASSTGTGVWDTQYF
TRBJ1-2 | TRBV10-3 | CAISETRQVHYGYTF
TRBJ2-2 | TRBV2 | CASTPDRSTGELFF
TRBJ1-6 | TRBV30 | CAWSGGTVGSPLHF
TRBJ2-2 | TRBV9 | CASSLVSGDTGELFF
TRBJ2-5 | TRBV6-6 | CASSYSAGETQYF
TRBJ2-1 | TRBV12-3/TRBV12-4 | CASSFPVRGEQFF
TRBJ2-2 | TRBV19 | CASSNPGRGLYTGELFF
TRBJ1-2 | TRBV27 | CASSSPGRGQDGYTF
TRBJ2-3 | TRBV18 | CASSPSLADTDTQYF
TRBJ2-1 | TRBV28 | CASSFGTGSYNEQFF
TRBJ1-1 | TRBV19 | CASRAGSEAFF
TRBJ2-5 | TRBV5-4 | CASSPRDGQETQYF
TRBJ1-6 | TRBV3-1/TRBV3-2 | CASSQDRRSPLHF
TRBJ1-2 | TRBV3-1/TRBV3-2 | CASSQGPGFDGYTF
TRBJ2-3 | TRBV5-4 | CASSFRTSGTDTQYF
TRBJ1-2 | TRBV4-3 | CASSQDRGGDSRSANYGYTF
TRBJ1-2 | TRBV5-1 | CASRDDLDTKYTF
TRBJ1-2 | TRBV28 | CASSSGQSNYGYTF
TRBJ1-2 | TRBV6-6 | CASRRRGDDGYTF
TRBJ1-6 | TRBV5-1 | CASRGAVGQNNSPLHF
TRBJ2-2 | TRBV11-2 | CASSFRGRAKTGELFF
TRBJ1-5 | TRBV6-5 | CASSSRPGGNQPQHF